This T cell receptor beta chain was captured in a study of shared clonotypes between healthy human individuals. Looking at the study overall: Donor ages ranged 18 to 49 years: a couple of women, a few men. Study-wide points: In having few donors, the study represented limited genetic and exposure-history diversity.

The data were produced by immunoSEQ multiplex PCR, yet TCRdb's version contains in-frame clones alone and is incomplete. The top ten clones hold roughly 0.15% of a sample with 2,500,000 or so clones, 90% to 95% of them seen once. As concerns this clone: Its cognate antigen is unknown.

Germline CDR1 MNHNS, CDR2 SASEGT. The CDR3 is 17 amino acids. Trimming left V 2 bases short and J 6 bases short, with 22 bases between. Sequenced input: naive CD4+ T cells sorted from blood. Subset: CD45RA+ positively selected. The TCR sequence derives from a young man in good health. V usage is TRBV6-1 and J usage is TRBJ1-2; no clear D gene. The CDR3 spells CASSELPWAGGRNGYTF. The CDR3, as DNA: TGTGCCAGCAGTGAACTCCCTTGGGCAGGTGGAAGGAATGGCTACACCTTC.